These T cell receptor beta chains were read from a single sample in a study of blood T cells in healthy people across ages. TCRdb reanalysed the 5' RACE reads using MiXCR and keeps one entry per CDR3 protein. The data contain some 900,000 distinct CDR3 sequences, around 26% of them singletons. Input material: blood. These receptors all stem from a woman older than 75 in good health. CDR3s include the opening cysteine and the closing phenylalanine or tryptophan. The order of the fields is clone size, V gene, D gene, J gene, CDR3 protein, CDR3 DNA. A D gene is named only where the DNA matches it firmly. Not every row has a clone size; where given, it reads once, few, many or a size class.

clone size: few; V gene: TRBV18; D gene: TRBD2; J gene: TRBJ2-5; CDR3 protein: CASSPQSGGAYNEQYF; CDR3 DNA: TGTGCCAGCTCACCACAAAGCGGGGGGGCTTACAATGAGCAGTACTTC
clone size: many; V gene: TRBV12-3/TRBV12-4; D gene: -; J gene: TRBJ2-3; CDR3 protein: CASSLGRLGYF; CDR3 DNA: TGTGCCAGCAGTTTGGGACGTCTAGGGTATTTT
clone size: few; V gene: TRBV10-3; D gene: -; J gene: TRBJ1-2; CDR3 protein: CAISEHGVAGLGGYTF; CDR3 DNA: TGTGCCATCAGTGAGCATGGGGTGGCAGGGCTCGGGGGCTACACCTTC
clone size: many; V gene: TRBV10-3; D gene: -; J gene: TRBJ1-1; CDR3 protein: CAISGGHLNTEAFF; CDR3 DNA: TGTGCCATCAGTGGGGGACATCTGAACACTGAAGCTTTCTTT
clone size: -; V gene: TRBV12-3/TRBV12-4; D gene: TRBD2; J gene: TRBJ2-1; CDR3 protein: CASSLQRGFSYNEQFF; CDR3 DNA: TGTGCCAGCAGCTTACAGCGGGGGTTCTCCTACAATGAGCAGTTCTTC
clone size: few; V gene: TRBV10-2; D gene: -; J gene: TRBJ2-4; CDR3 protein: CASSEGGRQYF; CDR3 DNA: TGCGCCAGCAGTGAGGGAGGGCGACAGTACTTC
clone size: -; V gene: TRBV7-2; D gene: -; J gene: TRBJ1-1; CDR3 protein: CASSTTVMNTEAFF; CDR3 DNA: TGTGCCAGCAGCACGACAGTTATGAACACTGAAGCTTTCTTT
clone size: few; V gene: TRBV6-1; D gene: TRBD1; J gene: TRBJ1-6; CDR3 protein: CASSLLSGTGGSSYNSPLHF; CDR3 DNA: TGTGCCAGCAGTCTCCTGAGCGGGACAGGGGGCAGCTCCTATAATTCACCCCTCCACTTT
clone size: many; V gene: TRBV10-2; D gene: -; J gene: TRBJ2-7; CDR3 protein: CASRMDTSYEQYF; CDR3 DNA: TGCGCCAGCAGGATGGACACATCCTACGAGCAGTACTTC
clone size: many; V gene: TRBV30; D gene: -; J gene: TRBJ1-2; CDR3 protein: CAWSVLPINYGYTF; CDR3 DNA: TGTGCCTGGAGTGTACTCCCGATCAACTATGGCTACACCTTC
clone size: -; V gene: TRBV5-1; D gene: -; J gene: TRBJ2-5; CDR3 protein: CASLPGGLEETQYF; CDR3 DNA: TGCGCCAGTCTCCCCGGGGGGCTGGAAGAGACCCAGTACTTC
clone size: few; V gene: TRBV7-9; D gene: TRBD1; J gene: TRBJ2-1; CDR3 protein: CASGVQGAPNEQFF; CDR3 DNA: TGTGCCAGCGGAGTTCAGGGGGCGCCCAATGAGCAGTTCTTC
clone size: -; V gene: TRBV5-6; D gene: -; J gene: TRBJ2-2; CDR3 protein: CASSPPSGSNTGELFF; CDR3 DNA: TGTGCCAGCAGCCCCCCGTCGGGTTCGAACACCGGGGAGCTGTTTTTT
clone size: few; V gene: TRBV5-8; D gene: TRBD2; J gene: TRBJ2-2; CDR3 protein: CASSRTGTSRTGELFF; CDR3 DNA: TGTGCCAGCAGCCGGACCGGGACTAGCAGAACCGGGGAGCTGTTTTTT
clone size: many; V gene: TRBV20-1; D gene: -; J gene: TRBJ2-3; CDR3 protein: CSASGLTRITDTQYF; CDR3 DNA: TGCAGTGCTAGCGGTCTGACACGGATCACAGATACGCAGTATTTT
clone size: -; V gene: TRBV6-5; D gene: -; J gene: TRBJ1-5; CDR3 protein: CASSDQSNQPQHF; CDR3 DNA: TGTGCCAGCAGTGACCAGAGCAATCAGCCCCAGCATTTT
clone size: once; V gene: TRBV12-3/TRBV12-4; D gene: -; J gene: TRBJ2-1; CDR3 protein: CAGSRTGSSYNEQFF; CDR3 DNA: TGTGCCGGCAGTAGAACAGGGAGCTCCTACAATGAGCAGTTCTTC
clone size: -; V gene: TRBV6-2/TRBV6-3; D gene: -; J gene: TRBJ2-5; CDR3 protein: CASSPDKGHRSYEEYF; CDR3 DNA: TGTGCCAGCAGCCCAGACAAGGGTCACAGAAGCTACGAGGAGTACTTC
clone size: -; V gene: TRBV27; D gene: TRBD1; J gene: TRBJ2-1; CDR3 protein: CASSPQGADEQFF; CDR3 DNA: TGTGCCAGCAGTCCCCAGGGGGCAGATGAGCAGTTCTTC
clone size: many; V gene: TRBV28; D gene: TRBD2; J gene: TRBJ2-7; CDR3 protein: CASSIIAGGLYEQYF; CDR3 DNA: TGTGCCAGCAGTATAATAGCGGGGGGGCTGTACGAGCAGTACTTC
clone size: many; V gene: TRBV5-1; D gene: -; J gene: TRBJ2-7; CDR3 protein: CASSLDSGYYEQYF; CDR3 DNA: TGCGCCAGCAGCTTGGACTCAGGCTACTACGAGCAGTACTTC
clone size: many; V gene: TRBV20-1; D gene: -; J gene: TRBJ2-1; CDR3 protein: CSARDPGGGFLGEQFF; CDR3 DNA: TGCAGTGCTAGAGATCCGGGTGGGGGGTTTTTGGGTGAGCAGTTCTTC
clone size: many; V gene: TRBV7-8; D gene: -; J gene: TRBJ2-7; CDR3 protein: CASSFGTSSYEQYF; CDR3 DNA: TGTGCCAGCAGCTTTGGGACATCGTCCTACGAGCAGTACTTC
clone size: few; V gene: TRBV27; D gene: TRBD1; J gene: TRBJ1-2; CDR3 protein: CASRVTGGRGYTF; CDR3 DNA: TGTGCCAGCAGAGTAACAGGGGGCAGGGGCTACACCTTC
clone size: -; V gene: TRBV12-3/TRBV12-4; D gene: -; J gene: TRBJ1-3; CDR3 protein: CASSPGLSQIGNTIYF; CDR3 DNA: TGTGCCAGCAGCCCTGGACTGAGCCAGATCGGAAACACCATATATTTT
clone size: few; V gene: TRBV7-2; D gene: -; J gene: TRBJ1-1; CDR3 protein: CASSLDGGGVEAFF; CDR3 DNA: TGTGCCAGCAGCTTAGACGGCGGGGGCGTTGAAGCTTTCTTT
clone size: -; V gene: TRBV18; D gene: -; J gene: TRBJ1-4; CDR3 protein: CAGSPGVHVNEKLFF; CDR3 DNA: TGTGCCGGCTCACCAGGGGTACATGTGAATGAAAAACTGTTTTTT
clone size: few; V gene: TRBV20-1; D gene: -; J gene: TRBJ2-5; CDR3 protein: CSASTGTGGGETQYF; CDR3 DNA: TGCAGTGCCTCGACCGGGACTGGGGGCGGAGAGACCCAGTACTTC